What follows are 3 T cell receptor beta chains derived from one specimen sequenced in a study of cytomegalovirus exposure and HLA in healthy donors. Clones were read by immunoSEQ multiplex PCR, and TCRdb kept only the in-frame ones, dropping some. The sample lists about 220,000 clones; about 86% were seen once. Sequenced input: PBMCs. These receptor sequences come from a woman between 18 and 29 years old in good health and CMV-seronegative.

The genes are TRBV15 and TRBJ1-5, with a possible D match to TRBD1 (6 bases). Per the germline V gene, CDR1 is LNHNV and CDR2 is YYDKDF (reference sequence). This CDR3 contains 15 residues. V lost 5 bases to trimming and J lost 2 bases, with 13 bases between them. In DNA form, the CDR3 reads TGTGCCACCAGCTCAACAGGGTCGGGCAATCAGCCCCAGCATTTT. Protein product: CATSSTGSGNQPQHF.

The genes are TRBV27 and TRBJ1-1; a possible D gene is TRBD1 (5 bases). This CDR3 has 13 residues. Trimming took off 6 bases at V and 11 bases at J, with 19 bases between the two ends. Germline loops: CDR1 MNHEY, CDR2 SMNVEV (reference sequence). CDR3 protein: CASRPTGFGAAFF. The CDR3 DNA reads TGTGCCAGCAGACCTACAGGCTTCGGTGCGGCTTTCTTT.

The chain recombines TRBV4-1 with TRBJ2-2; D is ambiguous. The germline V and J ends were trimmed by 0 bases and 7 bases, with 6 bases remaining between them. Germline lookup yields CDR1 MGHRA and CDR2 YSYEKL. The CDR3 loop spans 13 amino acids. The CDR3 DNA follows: TGCGCCAGCAGCCAAGACCAAATCGGGGAGCTGTTTTTT. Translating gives CASSQDQIGELFF.